The rows below give T cell receptor beta chains drawn from one sample of a study of identifying expanded T cells in peripheral blood. The table came from immunoSEQ multiplex PCR; TCRdb's copy has only in-frame clones and leaves some out. Altogether some 130,000 clones are present, about 86% being singletons, with the ten largest covering less than 10%. The sequencing sample was made of blood. These receptors came from a person aged 18-69 years in good health. The CDR3 runs from the conserved cysteine through the conserved F or W. Fields, in order: V gene, clone size, D gene, J gene, CDR3 protein, CDR3 DNA. The D gene is left open where the match is weak. Size values are once, few and many counts, or a class for expanded clones, and some rows have none.

TRBV5-1	NA	TRBD1	TRBJ2-7	CASSLPGQGAFQYF	TGCGCCAGCAGCTTGCCGGGACAGGGGGCATTTCAGTACTTC
TRBV29-1	once	TRBD2	TRBJ2-1	CSVASGSSYNEQFF	TGCAGCGTTGCAAGCGGGAGTTCGTACAATGAGCAGTTCTTC
TRBV6-1	NA	NA	TRBJ2-1	CASSPLTGGYNEQFF	TGTGCCAGCAGTCCCCTGACGGGCGGGTACAATGAGCAGTTCTTC
TRBV27	NA	NA	TRBJ2-7	CASSFGSWSNSEQYF	TGTGCCAGCAGTTTTGGCAGCTGGTCCAACTCCGAGCAGTACTTC
TRBV27	NA	NA	TRBJ2-3	CASLGPADTQYF	TGTGCCAGCTTAGGGCCTGCTGATACGCAGTATTTT
TRBV7-3	NA	NA	TRBJ2-1	CASSLVAEPNEQFF	TGTGCCAGCAGCTTGGTGGCCGAGCCCAATGAGCAGTTCTTC
TRBV21-1	NA	NA	TRBJ2-7	CASSLGGTYEQYF	TGTGCCAGCAGCCTAGGAGGTACCTACGAGCAGTACTTC
TRBV2	NA	NA	TRBJ2-5	CASTSETQYF	TGTGCCAGCACCTCAGAGACCCAGTACTTC
TRBV11-1	few	TRBD2	TRBJ2-1	CASSTGLAGGSSYNEQFF	TGTGCCAGCAGCACGGGACTAGCGGGGGGGAGCTCCTACAATGAGCAGTTCTTC
TRBV18	NA	TRBD2	TRBJ2-1	CASSPGRERYNEQFF	TGTGCCAGCTCCCCGGGGAGGGAGCGGTACAATGAGCAGTTCTTC
TRBV5-4	NA	TRBD1	TRBJ1-1	CASSLPGQVNTEAFF	TGTGCCAGCAGCTTACCGGGACAGGTGAACACTGAAGCTTTCTTT
TRBV7-8	NA	NA	TRBJ1-1	CASTGGTMNTEAFF	TGTGCCAGCACCGGAGGGACAATGAACACTGAAGCTTTCTTT
TRBV29-1	NA	TRBD1	TRBJ2-1	CSAPGQGGVYNEQFF	TGCAGCGCCCCGGGACAGGGAGGAGTCTACAATGAGCAGTTCTTC
TRBV6-6	NA	NA	TRBJ1-6	CASRDGRNFNSPLHF	TGTGCCAGCAGGGACGGGAGGAATTTTAATTCACCCCTCCACTTT
TRBV6-5	NA	NA	TRBJ1-1	CASSYWQEATEAFF	TGTGCCAGCAGTTACTGGCAGGAGGCCACTGAAGCTTTCTTT
TRBV15	NA	TRBD2	TRBJ2-7	CATSRLAGYSYEQYF	TGTGCCACCAGCAGGCTAGCGGGTTACTCCTACGAGCAGTACTTC
TRBV28	NA	NA	TRBJ1-2	CASSFQGFGYTF	TGTGCCAGCAGTTTCCAGGGGTTTGGCTACACCTTC
TRBV18	NA	NA	TRBJ2-5	CASSLRQSTEETQYF	TGTGCCAGCTCCCTAAGACAGAGCACCGAAGAGACCCAGTACTTC
TRBV14	NA	TRBD1	TRBJ1-4	CASSPRGDSYEKLFF	TGTGCCAGCAGCCCCAGAGGGGACAGCTATGAAAAACTGTTTTTT
TRBV6-6	few	TRBD2	TRBJ2-7	CASSGTSGPYEQYF	TGTGCCAGCAGTGGGACTAGTGGGCCCTACGAGCAGTACTTC
TRBV6-4	few	NA	TRBJ1-1	CASRAEGGVNTEAFF	TGTGCCAGCAGGGCCGAAGGGGGGGTGAACACTGAAGCTTTCTTT
TRBV7-9	NA	NA	TRBJ2-7	CASSLLGGHFYEQYF	TGTGCCAGCAGCCTATTAGGAGGACACTTCTACGAGCAGTACTTC
TRBV6-6	NA	NA	TRBJ1-3	CASSITGGNTIYF	TGTGCCAGCAGTATCACAGGTGGAAACACCATATATTTT
TRBV28	once	NA	TRBJ2-1	CASSFDLGPSYNEQFF	TGTGCCAGCAGTTTTGACCTCGGGCCATCCTACAATGAGCAGTTCTTC
TRBV9	NA	NA	TRBJ1-4	CASTPGPYLRSFSEKLFF	TGTGCCAGCACCCCTGGGCCCTACTTGAGGAGTTTTAGTGAAAAACTGTTTTTT
TRBV15	NA	NA	TRBJ1-3	CATSRRATPTSGNTIYF	TGTGCCACCAGCAGAAGGGCTACCCCGACGAGCGGAAACACCATATATTTT
TRBV9	few	NA	TRBJ1-3	CASSVEAGASGNTIYF	TGTGCCAGCAGCGTAGAGGCAGGGGCATCTGGAAACACCATATATTTT
TRBV4-1	NA	NA	TRBJ2-7	CASSQEYEQYF	TGCGCCAGCAGCCAAGAGTACGAGCAGTACTTC
TRBV4-2	NA	NA	TRBJ2-3	CASSQVRVGLSTDTQYF	TGTGCCAGCAGCCAAGTTCGAGTAGGACTTAGCACAGATACGCAGTATTTT
TRBV18	NA	TRBD1	TRBJ2-7	CASSPPDRRYEQYF	TGTGCCAGCTCACCACCGGACAGGCGTTACGAGCAGTACTTC
TRBV4-1	NA	TRBD1	TRBJ2-1	CASSQETGSHNEQFF	TGCGCCAGCAGCCAAGAGACAGGGTCCCACAATGAGCAGTTCTTC
TRBV10-3	NA	NA	TRBJ2-1	CAISEGEGDEQFF	TGTGCCATCAGTGAGGGGGAGGGGGATGAGCAGTTCTTC
TRBV30	NA	NA	TRBJ1-2	CAWSAPFTDRYGYTF	TGTGCCTGGAGTGCCCCCTTTACCGACCGCTATGGCTACACCTTC
TRBV9	NA	NA	TRBJ2-6	CASSVPRGAAYSSGANVLTF	TGTGCCAGCAGCGTTCCCAGGGGGGCAGCTTATAGCTCTGGGGCCAACGTCCTGACTTTC
TRBV2	NA	NA	TRBJ1-4	CASRTDILINEKLFF	TGTGCCAGCAGAACCGACATTTTAATTAATGAAAAACTGTTTTTT
TRBV6-1	NA	NA	TRBJ1-3	CASSDWSFSGNTIYF	TGTGCCAGCAGTGATTGGAGCTTCTCTGGAAACACCATATATTTT
TRBV12-5	once	TRBD2	TRBJ2-5	CASGLGTSGFETQYF	TGTGCTAGTGGTTTGGGGACTAGCGGGTTCGAGACCCAGTACTTC
TRBV4-3	NA	NA	TRBJ2-2	CASSQDGYSTTGELFF	TGCGCCAGCAGCCAAGATGGGTACAGTACGACCGGGGAGCTGTTTTTT
TRBV2	NA	TRBD1	TRBJ2-5	CASSNDRGRETQYF	TGTGCCAGCAGTAACGACAGGGGACGGGAGACCCAGTACTTC
TRBV4-3	NA	NA	TRBJ2-2	CASSQAPGTPGELFF	TGCGCCAGCAGCCAAGCCCCAGGGACTCCCGGGGAGCTGTTTTTT